The next 31 T cell receptor beta chains were all read from a single sample in a study of vaccination effects on CD4 cells after COVID-19. These receptors have no identified antigens. Viral peptide pools were used in the ViraFEST assay to expand antigen-specific CD4+ T cells, and sequencing came afterward. Subsequent to roughly 9 days of culture, CD4+ T cells were isolated. This table comes from immunoSEQ multiplex PCR, and its TCRdb copy is limited to in-frame clones, with some not included. The repertoire holds under 85,000 clones, with roughly 74% as singletons. The source was CD4+ T cells from PBMCs cultured with HCoV-229E spike peptides, collected before COVID-19 vaccination. The receptor source for this set is a human donor who received a COVID-19 vaccine.

V gene TRBV6-5 combines with J gene TRBJ2-7, with D perhaps given as TRBD1 or TRBD2 (6 bases each). The CDR3 length is 14 residues. Trimming stripped 2 bases from V and 4 bases from J, with 12 bases between. Germline V lookup: CDR1 MNHEY, CDR2 SVGAGI. The CDR3 region is CASSYIGGLYEQYV. The CDR3 DNA follows: TGTGCCAGCAGTTACATTGGGGGGCTTTACGAGCAGTACGTC.

This chain links TRBV30 with TRBJ1-1; TRBD1 agrees at 8 bases. This CDR3 spans 14 amino acids. Germline CDR1 GTSNPN, CDR2 SVGIG (reference sequence). The V segment lost 1 base and the J segment 5 bases; nucleotides outside the gene matches: 6. CDR3 sequence: CAWSADRDWTEAFF. The CDR3, as DNA: TGTGCCTGGAGTGCGGACAGGGATTGGACTGAAGCTTTCTTT.

The chain uses TRBV3-1 (or the pseudogene TRBV3-2) and TRBJ2-2; D may be TRBD2 (7 bases). This CDR3 comprises 15 residues. In germline, CDR1 is LGHDT, CDR2 YNNKEL (reference sequence). With 1 base removed from V and 7 bases from J, the gap between germline ends came to 13 bases. The CDR3 DNA follows: TGTGCCAGCAGCCAAGGGGGGGGACAAAACGGGGAGCTGTTTTTT. It is translated as CASSQGGGQNGELFF.

The chain's CDR3 is CASSASGLAGGRDEQYV. CDR3 coding DNA: TGTGCCAGCAGTGCCTCGGGACTAGCGGGGGGTAGGGACGAGCAGTACGTC. This chain links TRBV6-1 with TRBJ2-7; the match to TRBD2 covers 15 bases. Per the germline V gene, CDR1 is MNHNS and CDR2 is SASEGT. The CDR3 extends over 17 amino acids. V was clipped by 4 bases and J by 5 bases; unmatched bases: 9.

V usage is TRBV5-1 and J usage is TRBJ1-3; D may be TRBD1 (6 bases). CDR1 and CDR2 (germline): SGHRS, YFSETQ. This CDR3 is 19 amino acids long. V dropped 0 bases and J dropped 4 bases, with 23 bases sitting between them. CDR3 in amino acids: CASSLAGRGSGASGNTIYF. CDR3 sequence (DNA): TGCGCCAGCAGCTTGGCCGGCAGGGGAAGTGGGGCCTCCGGAAACACCATATATTTT.

The V and J genes are TRBV6-4 and TRBJ2-7; tentative D call: TRBD2 (6 bases). V lost 2 bases and J lost 4, with 21 bases in between. The germline CDR1 and CDR2 sequences are MRHNA and SNTAGT. The CDR3 spans 17 residues. CDR3 coding DNA: TGTGCCAGCAGTGACCTCCTGAGTCGGAGCAGCGGGTACGAGCAGTACGTC. It translates to CASSDLLSRSSGYEQYV.

This chain joins TRBV19 and TRBJ2-6; 8 bases are a match to TRBD1. Germline V gene lookup returns CDR1 LNHDA and CDR2 SQIVND (reference sequence). The CDR3 is 16 amino acids. J gave up 1 base and V 5 bases, and 4 bases lay outside the gene matches. CDR3 sequence reads: CASSVYRGSGANVLTF. The CDR3 coding sequence is TGTGCCAGTAGTGTCTACAGGGGGTCTGGGGCCAACGTCCTGACTTTC. Filled out from reference TRBV19 and TRBJ2-6, the complete variable domain reads DGGITQSPKYLFRKEGQNVTLSCEQNLNHDAMYWYRQDPGQGLRLIYYSQIVNDFQKGDIAEGYSVSREKKESFPLTVTSAQKNPTAFYLCASSVYRGSGANVLTFGAGSRLTVL.

The chain links TRBV5-5 to TRBJ2-5; tentatively, D is TRBD2 (6 bases). The CDR3 is 15 amino acids. Germline V CDR1 and CDR2: SGHKS, YYEKEE (reference sequence). With 4 bases removed from V and 5 bases from J, the gap between germline ends came to 18 bases. The CDR3 nucleotides are TGTGCCAGCAGCCAGCTAGCGATTAGTTCGGAGACCCAGTACTTC. It specifies CASSQLAISSETQYF.

V is TRBV7-7 and J is TRBJ2-3; 12 nucleotides match TRBD1. This CDR3 region has 20 residues. The J segment lost 1 base and the V segment lost 1 base, leaving 12 bases of the junction unmatched. CDR1 and CDR2 (germline): SSHAT, FNYEAQ (reference sequence). The DNA for the CDR3 is TGTGCCAGCAGCTTAGAGAGGGGGGGGACAGGGGGCTTTGGCACAGATACGCAGTATTTT. Protein: CASSLERGGTGGFGTDTQYF.

The V and J genes are TRBV19 and TRBJ1-5, with D perhaps matching TRBD1 (5 bases). The CDR3 covers 15 residues. V lost 7 bases and J 4 bases, leaving 17 bases between the germline ends. CDR1 is LNHDA, CDR2 SQIVND, per germline (reference sequence). The CDR3 coding sequence is TGTGCCAGTAAACCGCCGGGGCACGGGAATCAGCCCCAGCATTTT. It codes for CASKPPGHGNQPQHF.

The chain uses TRBV18 and TRBJ1-1; 7 positions match TRBD1. The CDR3 contains 15 residues. V lost 3 bases, J lost 3 bases, and 7 bases stayed unmatched. Germline V gene lookup returns CDR1 KGHSH and CDR2 LQKENI. CDR3 loop: CASSPGDRVDTEAFF. Here the CDR3 DNA reads TGTGCCAGCTCACCGGGCGACAGGGTGGACACTGAAGCTTTCTTT.

The V and J genes are TRBV27 and TRBJ1-6; TRBD1 might be the D (6 bases). Trimming removed 3 bases at V and 0 bases at J, with 15 bases between. Looked up from germline, CDR1 is MNHEY and CDR2 is SMNVEV (reference sequence). CDR3 length: 18 residues. The CDR3 DNA sequence: TGTGCCAGCAGTTTGCAGCCTCAGGGGAGCTCCTATAATTCACCCCTCCACTTT. This codes for CASSLQPQGSSYNSPLHF.

This clone was detected only once. The V call is TRBV28, the J call TRBJ2-7, with 7 bases lining up with TRBD2. CDR3 size: 13 residues. Germline V lookup: CDR1 MDHEN, CDR2 SYDVKM. The V gene end was trimmed by 2 bases and the J gene end by 9 bases; junction bases not matched to a gene: 7. The CDR3 loop is CASSLAAGRGQYV. CDR3 nucleotides: TGTGCCAGCAGTTTAGCCGCGGGGAGGGGGCAGTACGTC.

The rearrangement uses TRBV18 and TRBJ1-4; no definite D call. Trimming cost V 6 bases and J 7 bases, with 12 bases left between them. This CDR3 comprises 13 residues. Germline V gives CDR1 KGHSH, CDR2 LQKENI. Here the CDR3 reads CASSPGIIEKLFF. The CDR3 region has the DNA TGTGCCAGCTCGCCCGGGATCATTGAAAAACTGTTTTTT. Together with reference TRBV18 and TRBJ1-4, the CDR3 gives the full variable domain: NAGVMQNPRHLVRRRGQEARLRCSPMKGHSHVYWYRQLPEEGLKFMVYLQKENIIDESGMPKERFSAEFPKEGPSILRIQQVVRGDSAAYFCASSPGIIEKLFFGSGTQLSVL.

This clone showed up just once. CDR3 sequence: CASSRAFGAILYEQYV. In DNA, the CDR3 is TGCGCCAGCAGCCGAGCATTTGGGGCAATACTCTACGAGCAGTACGTC. This rearrangement joins TRBV23-1 to TRBJ2-7, with a tentative D call TRBD1 (5 bases). TRBV23-1 is assigned to the ORF class and has an uncertain function. The CDR3 extends over 16 amino acids. Between the trimmed V and J ends, which lost 6 bases and 3 bases, there was a span of 21 bases.

The CDR3 DNA reads TGTGCCTGGCCTGAGGTCCGGGGCCAAGAGACCCAGTACTTC. It yields the protein CAWPEVRGQETQYF. The chain links TRBV30 to TRBJ2-5; the D gene is possibly TRBD2 (5 bases). Germline V gene lookup returns CDR1 GTSNPN and CDR2 SVGIG (reference sequence). V gave up 5 bases and J gave up 1 base, with 14 bases separating them. The length of the CDR3 is 14 residues.

The chain recombines TRBV5-4 with TRBJ1-1; D remains unclear. The germline V and J ends were trimmed by 4 bases and 1 base, with 8 bases remaining between them. The CDR3 contains 13 residues. Germline CDR1 SGHNT, CDR2 YYREEE (reference sequence). CDR3 region: CASSNGRNTEAFF. In nucleotides, the CDR3 is TGTGCCAGCAGCAATGGACGGAACACTGAAGCTTTCTTT. Supplemented by reference TRBV5-4 and TRBJ1-1, the full variable domain reads ETGVTQSPTHLIKTRGQQVTLRCSSQSGHNTVSWYQQALGQGPQFIFQYYREEENGRGNFPPRFSGLQFPNYSSELNVNALELDDSALYLCASSNGRNTEAFFGQGTRLTVV.

The chain links TRBV5-1 to TRBJ2-5; 9 nucleotides line up with TRBD1. V trimming: 4 bases; J trimming: 5 bases; junction bases outside the gene matches: 6. The CDR3 extends over 14 amino acids. Germline V gives CDR1 SGHRS, CDR2 YFSETQ. CDR3 region: CASSPGTGRETQYF. The CDR3 nucleotides are TGCGCCAGCAGCCCCGGGACAGGGAGGGAGACCCAGTACTTC.

This chain connects TRBV4-3 to TRBJ1-2; no firm D call. The V gene lost 0 bases and the J gene lost 5 bases, with 10 bases spanning the gap. The CDR3 has 14 residues. The germline gives CDR1 LGHNA, CDR2 YSLEER. The CDR3 nucleotides are TGCGCCAGCAGCCAAGATCGGGCAGCTTATGGCTACACCTTC. Translation: CASSQDRAAYGYTF.

The V and J genes are TRBV5-6 and TRBJ2-2; no firm D call. Trimming took off 1 base at V and 0 bases at J, with 7 bases between the two ends. The CDR3 extends over 15 amino acids. Germline V gene sequence: CDR1 SGHDT, CDR2 YYEEEE. As DNA, the CDR3 is TGTGCCAGCAGCTTGCGGGCAGCGAACACCGGGGAGCTGTTTTTT. Amino acid sequence: CASSLRAANTGELFF.

This chain uses TRBV24-1 with TRBJ2-1, with TRBD2 matching 10 bases. This CDR3 has 15 residues. Trimming cost V 5 bases and J 10 bases; bases outside gene matches: 10. CDR1 and CDR2 from the germline V gene are KGHDR and SFDVKD. CDR3 protein: CATSGIAGGMREQFF. The CDR3 nucleotides are TGTGCCACCAGTGGTATAGCGGGGGGCATGAGGGAGCAGTTCTTC.

This clone has a handful of counts. The chain uses TRBV19 and TRBJ1-2; D call uncertain. The CDR3 consists of 13 residues. The germline V and J ends were trimmed by 1 base and 8 bases, with 11 bases remaining between them. Germline V gene sequence: CDR1 LNHDA, CDR2 SQIVND (reference sequence). Here the CDR3 reads CASSIVPRRGYTF. The CDR3 nucleotides read TGTGCCAGTAGTATAGTGCCGCGCAGAGGCTACACCTTC.

The V call is TRBV10-3, the J call TRBJ1-2, with 7 bases matching TRBD1. The germline CDR1 and CDR2 sequences are ENHRY and SYGVKD. The CDR3 covers 16 residues. Unmatched junction bases numbered 7, after V lost 3 bases and J lost 0 bases. The CDR3, as DNA: TGTGCCATCAGTGACGGGGACAGACCTCCTAACTATGGCTACACCTTC. Protein product: CAISDGDRPPNYGYTF.

V gene TRBV19 combines with J gene TRBJ1-2, with D possibly matching TRBD1 (5 bases). Trimming took 3 bases from V and 4 from J, leaving 24 bases between them. This CDR3 spans 18 amino acids. Germline CDR1 and CDR2: LNHDA and SQIVND (reference sequence). In DNA, the CDR3 is TGTGCCAGTAGTATCCGCACACATTCGGGGGGTCGGAGCTATGGCTACACCTTC. It translates to CASSIRTHSGGRSYGYTF.

The rearrangement joins TRBV29-1 to TRBJ1-2; D is perhaps TRBD1 (6 bases). V was clipped by 4 bases and J by 3 bases, with 12 bases between them. The CDR3 consists of 13 residues. Germline V gives CDR1 SQVTM, CDR2 ANQGSEA. CDR3 in DNA: TGCAGCGTTGTCCGGGGACAATACTATGGCTACACCTTC. Protein: CSVVRGQYYGYTF.

This chain uses TRBV2 with TRBJ2-1; D gene ambiguous. Deletions cut 7 bases from V and 0 bases from J, with 16 bases between. Germline lookup yields CDR1 SNHLY and CDR2 FYNNEI. The CDR3 has 16 amino acids. In nucleotides, the CDR3 is TGTGCCAGCAAAACCAAGACGGCGAGCTCCTACAATGAGCAGTTCTTC. This sequence encodes CASKTKTASSYNEQFF.

This clone has just one count. This sequence joins TRBV5-4 and TRBJ1-1, with 12 bases fitting TRBD1. Trimming took 5 bases from V and 5 from J; bases not matched to a gene: 7. The CDR3 totals 15 residues. Germline V gene sequence: CDR1 SGHNT, CDR2 YYREEE (reference sequence). For the CDR3, the DNA is TGTGCCAGCAGGTATATGGGACAGGGGGCTACTGAAGCTTTCTTT. Translation gives CASRYMGQGATEAFF.

This rearrangement joins TRBV7-9 to TRBJ1-1; D unclear. Trimming removed 2 bases from V and 5 bases from J, with 9 bases in between. This CDR3 spans 13 amino acids. The germline V gene has CDR1 SEHNR and CDR2 FQNEAQ (reference sequence). The CDR3 loop reads CASSLSRETEAFF. CDR3 nucleotide sequence: TGTGCCAGCAGCTTAAGCCGGGAGACTGAAGCTTTCTTT. The complete variable domain, with remaining parts taken from reference TRBV7-9 and TRBJ1-1, reads DTGVSQNPRHKITKRGQNVTFRCDPISEHNRLYWYRQTLGQGPEFLTYFQNEAQLEKSRLLSDRFSAERPKGSFSTLEIQRTEQGDSAMYLCASSLSRETEAFFGQGTRLTVV.

This chain uses TRBV4-2 with TRBJ1-5, with 12 nucleotides matching TRBD1. Germline-derived CDR1 and CDR2 are LGHNA and YNFKEQ. V trimming: 1 base; J trimming: 7 bases; junction bases outside the gene matches: 14. There are 19 residues in the CDR3. CDR3 DNA sequence: TGTGCCAGCAGCCAAGTCAAAATCCGGGACAGGGGGCAGGGGCAGCCCCAGCATTTT. It translates to CASSQVKIRDRGQGQPQHF.

This chain connects TRBV27 to TRBJ1-6; D is undetermined. The CDR3 is 15 residues long. Germline V gene lookup returns CDR1 MNHEY and CDR2 SMNVEV (reference sequence). Trimming cost V 2 bases and J 12 bases, with 17 bases left between them. CDR3 region: CASSLRAPVVLPLHF. CDR3 coding DNA: TGTGCCAGCAGTTTAAGGGCGCCGGTTGTGTTACCCCTCCACTTT.

The sample holds one count of this clone. The V call is TRBV29-1, the J call TRBJ2-7, with 10 bases matching TRBD1. Germline CDR1 is SQVTM and CDR2 is ANQGSEA. The V segment lost 7 bases and the J segment 5 bases; nucleotides outside the gene matches: 5. The CDR3 spans 12 residues. In DNA, the CDR3 is TGCAGCGGACAGGGGGCCCTTAACGAGCAGTACGTC. This encodes CSGQGALNEQYV.